This T cell receptor beta chain is from a study of siplizumab effects on memory and regulatory T cells. Assay: immunoSEQ multiplex PCR; the TCRdb copy retains only in-frame clones and omits some. Of more than 95,000 clones in the sample, about 93% were seen once. Trimming at V came to 7 bases and at J to 7 bases, leaving 11 bases not matched to a gene. The CDR3 spans 14 residues. CDR1 SGHRS and CDR2 YFSETQ come from the germline V gene. About this clone itself: Its antigen is undetermined.

Study results and caveats: Both greater diversity than memory cells and a major contribution to the alloresponse seemed to characterize naive T cells.

Sequences were obtained from Tregs sorted from blood. This rearrangement joins TRBV5-1 to TRBJ1-2, with 9 positions matching TRBD1. The TCR was taken from a human donor in good health. CDR3 residues: CASGTGGALGGYTF. The CDR3 region has the DNA TGCGCCAGCGGTACAGGGGGCGCATTGGGTGGCTACACCTTC. The entire variable domain, with the rest obtained from reference TRBV5-1 and TRBJ1-2, is as follows: KAGVTQTPRYLIKTRGQQVTLSCSPISGHRSVSWYQQTPGQGLQFLFEYFSETQRNKGNFPGRFSGRQFSNSRSEMNVSTLELGDSALYLCASGTGGALGGYTFGSGTRLTVV.